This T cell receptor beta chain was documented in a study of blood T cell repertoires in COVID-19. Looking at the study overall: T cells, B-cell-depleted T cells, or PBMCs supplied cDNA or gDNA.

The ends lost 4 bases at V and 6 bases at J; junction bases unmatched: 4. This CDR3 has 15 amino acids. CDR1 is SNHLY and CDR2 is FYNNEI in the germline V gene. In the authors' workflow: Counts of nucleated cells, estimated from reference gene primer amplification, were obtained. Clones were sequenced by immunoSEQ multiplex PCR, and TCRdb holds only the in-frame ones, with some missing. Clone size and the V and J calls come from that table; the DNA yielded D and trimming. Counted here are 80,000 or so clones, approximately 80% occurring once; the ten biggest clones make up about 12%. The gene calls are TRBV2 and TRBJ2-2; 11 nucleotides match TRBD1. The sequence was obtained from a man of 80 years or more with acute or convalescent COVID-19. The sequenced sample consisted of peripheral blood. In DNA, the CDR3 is TGTGCCAGCAGTGCACCGGGACAGGGGGCCGGGGAGCTGTTTTTT. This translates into CASSAPGQGAGELFF.